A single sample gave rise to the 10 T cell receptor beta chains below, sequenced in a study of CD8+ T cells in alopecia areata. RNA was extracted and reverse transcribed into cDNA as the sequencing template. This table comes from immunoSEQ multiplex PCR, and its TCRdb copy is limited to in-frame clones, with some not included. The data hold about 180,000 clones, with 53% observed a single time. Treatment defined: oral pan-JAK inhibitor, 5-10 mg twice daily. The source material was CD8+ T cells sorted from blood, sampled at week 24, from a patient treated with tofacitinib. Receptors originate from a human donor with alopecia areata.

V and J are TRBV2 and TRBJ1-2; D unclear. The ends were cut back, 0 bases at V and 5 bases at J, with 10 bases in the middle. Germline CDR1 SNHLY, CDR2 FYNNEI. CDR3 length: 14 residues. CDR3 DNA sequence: TGTGCCAGCAGTGAAGCCGGGCAGAGGTATGGCTACACCTTC. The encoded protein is CASSEAGQRYGYTF.

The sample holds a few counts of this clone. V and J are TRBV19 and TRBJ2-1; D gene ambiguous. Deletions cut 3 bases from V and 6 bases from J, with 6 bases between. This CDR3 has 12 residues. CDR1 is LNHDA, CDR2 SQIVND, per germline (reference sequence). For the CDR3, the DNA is TGTGCCAGTAGTATGACACGCAATGAGCAGTTCTTC. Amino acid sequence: CASSMTRNEQFF.

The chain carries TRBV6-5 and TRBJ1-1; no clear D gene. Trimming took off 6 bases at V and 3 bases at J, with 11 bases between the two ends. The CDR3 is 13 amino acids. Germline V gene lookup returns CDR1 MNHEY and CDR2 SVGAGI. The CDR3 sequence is CASRITFYTEAFF. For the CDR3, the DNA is TGTGCCAGCAGGATCACATTTTACACTGAAGCTTTCTTT.

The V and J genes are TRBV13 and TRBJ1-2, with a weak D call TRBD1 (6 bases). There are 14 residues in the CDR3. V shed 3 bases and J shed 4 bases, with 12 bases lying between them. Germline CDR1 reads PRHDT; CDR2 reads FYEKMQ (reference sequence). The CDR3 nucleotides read TGTGCCAGCAGCTTGGCCGGGGGCGGCTATGGCTACACCTTC. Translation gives CASSLAGGGYGYTF.

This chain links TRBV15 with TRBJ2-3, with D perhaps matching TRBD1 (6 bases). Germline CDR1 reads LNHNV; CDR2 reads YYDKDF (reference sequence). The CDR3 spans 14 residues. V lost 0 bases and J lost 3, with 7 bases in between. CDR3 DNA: TGTGCCACCAGCAGAGAGGGGACAACAGATACGCAGTATTTT. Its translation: CATSREGTTDTQYF.

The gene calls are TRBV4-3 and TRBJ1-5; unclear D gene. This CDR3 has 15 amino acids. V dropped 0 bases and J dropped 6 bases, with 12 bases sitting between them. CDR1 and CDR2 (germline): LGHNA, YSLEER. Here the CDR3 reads CASSQDHDGSQPQHF. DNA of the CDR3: TGCGCCAGCAGCCAAGATCATGATGGAAGTCAGCCCCAGCATTTT.

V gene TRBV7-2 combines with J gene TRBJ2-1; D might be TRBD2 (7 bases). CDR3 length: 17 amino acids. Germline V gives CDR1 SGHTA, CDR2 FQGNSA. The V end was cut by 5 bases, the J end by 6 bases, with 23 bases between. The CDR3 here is CASSARLGGGYGNEQFF. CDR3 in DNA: TGTGCCAGCAGCGCCCGACTGGGGGGGGGCTACGGCAATGAGCAGTTCTTC.

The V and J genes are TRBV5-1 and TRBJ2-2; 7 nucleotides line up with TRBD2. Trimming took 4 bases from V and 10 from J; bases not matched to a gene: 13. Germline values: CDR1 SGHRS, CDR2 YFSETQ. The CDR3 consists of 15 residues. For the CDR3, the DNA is TGCGCCAGCAGCCGAAGGGGAGGGTATGTCGAGGAGCTGTTTTTT. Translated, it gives CASSRRGGYVEELFF.

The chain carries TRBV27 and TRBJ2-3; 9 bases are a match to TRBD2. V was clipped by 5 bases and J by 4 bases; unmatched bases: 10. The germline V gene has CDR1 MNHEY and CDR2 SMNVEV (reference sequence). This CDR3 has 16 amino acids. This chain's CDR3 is CASSGSGGLKSDTQYF. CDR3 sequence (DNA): TGTGCCAGCAGTGGGAGCGGGGGGCTTAAATCAGATACGCAGTATTTT.

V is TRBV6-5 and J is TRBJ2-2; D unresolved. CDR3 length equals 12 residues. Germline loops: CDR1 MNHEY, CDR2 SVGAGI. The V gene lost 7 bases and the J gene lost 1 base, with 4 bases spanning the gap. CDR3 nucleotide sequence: TGTGCCAGCAAGCTGAACACCGGGGAGCTGTTTTTT. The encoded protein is CASKLNTGELFF.